This passage covers 13 T cell receptor beta chains from one sample sequenced in a study of blood T cell repertoires in COVID-19. Clones were read by immunoSEQ multiplex PCR, and TCRdb kept only the in-frame ones, dropping some. Of about 200,000 clones listed, about 84% were seen once; the top ten hold approximately 7.9%. The sample taken for sequencing was peripheral blood. These receptors all come from an elderly woman with acute or convalescent COVID-19.

This chain connects TRBV7-3 to TRBJ1-6; 7 bases line up with TRBD1. Germline values: CDR1 SGHTA, CDR2 FQGTGA. CDR3 length: 15 amino acids. The ends lost 1 base at V and 4 bases at J; junction bases unmatched: 1. CDR3 nucleotide sequence: TGTGCCAGCAGCTTAATGGGACAGTATAATTCACCCCTCCACTTT. It yields the protein CASSLMGQYNSPLHF.

The V and J genes are TRBV28 and TRBJ1-2, with D possibly being TRBD1 (5 bases). The germline V gene encodes CDR1 MDHEN and CDR2 SYDVKM. The CDR3 contains 14 residues. The CDR3 is CATLNAGYGYGYTF. CDR3 nucleotide sequence: TGTGCAACCCTAAATGCAGGGTACGGCTATGGCTACACCTTC.

This clone was seen a single time. This chain uses TRBV28 with TRBJ1-1; 11 nucleotides align to TRBD1. Trimming cost V 5 bases and J 5 bases; bases outside gene matches: 7. The CDR3 contains 15 residues. CDR1 is MDHEN and CDR2 is SYDVKM in the germline V gene. DNA of the CDR3: TGTGCCAGCAGTCTCCGGGACAGGGGGAGGACTGAAGCTTTCTTT. Residues: CASSLRDRGRTEAFF.

This chain uses TRBV5-6 with TRBJ2-2, with D perhaps matching TRBD2 (6 bases). Per the germline V gene, CDR1 is SGHDT and CDR2 is YYEEEE. V was pared by 0 bases and J by 2 bases, with 14 bases between. The CDR3 is 17 amino acids. This chain's CDR3 is CASSLAAMGGNTGELFF. The CDR3 DNA sequence: TGTGCCAGCAGCTTGGCGGCGATGGGGGGTAACACCGGGGAGCTGTTTTTT.

This clone has a handful of counts. This may be a read error, as it is one base from a much larger clone. This rearrangement joins TRBV5-8 to TRBJ2-2, with D possibly being TRBD1 (5 bases). V gave up 2 bases and J gave up 1 base, with 6 bases separating them. This CDR3 has 14 amino acids. The germline V gene has CDR1 SGHTS and CDR2 YDEGEE. CDR3 DNA sequence: TGTGCCAGCAGCTTCGGACAGAACACCGGGGAGCTGTTTTTT. Residues: CASSFGQNTGELFF.

The gene calls are TRBV2 and TRBJ1-1, with D possibly TRBD1 on 5 matching bases. This CDR3 is 14 amino acids long. V lost 4 bases and J lost 1, with 10 bases in between. The germline V gene has CDR1 SNHLY and CDR2 FYNNEI. The CDR3 DNA reads as TGTGCCAGCAGTGCAGGGATAACGAACACTGAAGCTTTCTTT. The encoded protein is CASSAGITNTEAFF. Drawing the rest from reference TRBV2 and TRBJ1-1, the complete variable domain is EPEVTQTPSHQVTQMGQEVILRCVPISNHLYFYWYRQILGQKVEFLVSFYNNEISEKSEIFDDQFSVERPDGSNFTLKIRSTKLEDSAMYFCASSAGITNTEAFFGQGTRLTVV.

The chain recombines TRBV6-5 with TRBJ2-6, with TRBD1 matching over 8 bases. This CDR3 spans 14 amino acids. The germline V gene has CDR1 MNHEY and CDR2 SVGAGI. The J segment lost 3 bases and the V segment lost 7 bases, leaving 2 bases of the junction unmatched. The CDR3 is CASTGQGGANVLTF. CDR3 sequence (DNA): TGTGCCAGCACCGGACAGGGTGGGGCCAACGTCCTGACTTTC.

This clone was observed a handful of times. The chain has TRBV6-1 and TRBJ2-3, with D perhaps TRBD1 (6 bases). Trimming removed 3 bases from V and 2 bases from J, with 12 bases in between. Germline V gene lookup returns CDR1 MNHNS and CDR2 SASEGT. CDR3 size: 15 residues. CDR3 region: CASSEAGTFTDTQYF. In nucleotides, the CDR3 is TGTGCCAGCAGTGAGGCAGGGACATTCACAGATACGCAGTATTTT.

V is TRBV12-3 or TRBV12-4 and J is TRBJ2-7, with 7 bases matching TRBD1. The CDR3 contains 13 residues. V shed 6 bases, J shed 2 bases, and the junction held 4 bases outside the gene matches. CDR3: CASRRQGTYEQYF. The DNA of the CDR3 is TGTGCCAGCAGGAGACAGGGAACCTACGAGCAGTACTTC.

This chain uses TRBV27 with TRBJ2-3; possibly TRBD1 for D (5 bases). The V end lost 2 bases, the J end lost 0 bases, and 9 bases lay between the germline ends. The CDR3 loop spans 15 amino acids. Germline V gene data show CDR1 as MNHEY and CDR2 as SMNVEV (reference sequence). The CDR3, as DNA: TGTGCCAGCAGTTTACAGGACATTAGCACAGATACGCAGTATTTT. It specifies CASSLQDISTDTQYF.

This clone was recorded only once. The chain employs TRBV29-1 and TRBJ1-3, with D unresolved. Germline CDR1 SQVTM, CDR2 ANQGSEA. The CDR3 spans 15 residues. V was trimmed by 1 base and J by 4 bases, leaving 14 bases between them. The DNA for the CDR3 is TGCAGCGTTGAAGGAGCGGGTTCAGTAGGAAACACCATATATTTT. Protein sequence: CSVEGAGSVGNTIYF.

The chain is built from TRBV5-1 and TRBJ2-5, with 9 bases identical to TRBD1. In germline, CDR1 is SGHRS, CDR2 YFSETQ. The CDR3 sequence is 16 residues long. The V gene end was trimmed by 3 bases and the J gene end by 4 bases; junction bases not matched to a gene: 10. CDR3 protein: CASSSANRGRRETQYF. CDR3 DNA sequence: TGCGCCAGCAGCTCGGCCAACAGGGGGCGCAGAGAGACCCAGTACTTC.

The chain joins TRBV5-4 to TRBJ2-3; D is possibly TRBD2 (5 bases). Trimming shortened V by 1 base and J by 0 bases, and 9 bases separated the two germline ends. The CDR3 consists of 15 residues. Per germline, CDR1 SGHNT and CDR2 YYREEE (reference sequence). CDR3 protein: CASSLTAASTDTQYF. DNA of the CDR3: TGTGCCAGCAGCTTGACAGCGGCAAGCACAGATACGCAGTATTTT.